This T cell receptor beta chain was sequenced for a study of blood T cells in healthy people across ages. Study outcomes and limitations: More naive CD4+ cells and higher diversity marked long-lived donors relative to aged donors. Diversity estimated from one million T cells was considered an underestimate.

This clonotype was counted a few times. Its antigen is unknown. Germline CDR1 SGHTA, CDR2 FQGNSA. V shed 5 bases, J shed 7 bases, and the junction held 13 bases outside the gene matches. CDR3 size: 16 residues. A second PCR, run for 7 to 11 cycles, used a sample-barcoded 5' primer plus a J-beta primer mix. In TCRdb, the 5' RACE reads were re-called with MiXCR into one record per CDR3 protein. The sample holds under 750,000 distinct CDR3 sequences, 45% to 55% seen once. The receptor was isolated from a man at least 80 years old in good health. This chain joins TRBV7-2 and TRBJ2-1; 8 bases align to TRBD2. The material sequenced was blood. CDR3 DNA: TGTGCCAGCAGCCAGGAAGGGGCTAGCGGGTTTAATGAGCAGTTCTTC. Translating gives CASSQEGASGFNEQFF.